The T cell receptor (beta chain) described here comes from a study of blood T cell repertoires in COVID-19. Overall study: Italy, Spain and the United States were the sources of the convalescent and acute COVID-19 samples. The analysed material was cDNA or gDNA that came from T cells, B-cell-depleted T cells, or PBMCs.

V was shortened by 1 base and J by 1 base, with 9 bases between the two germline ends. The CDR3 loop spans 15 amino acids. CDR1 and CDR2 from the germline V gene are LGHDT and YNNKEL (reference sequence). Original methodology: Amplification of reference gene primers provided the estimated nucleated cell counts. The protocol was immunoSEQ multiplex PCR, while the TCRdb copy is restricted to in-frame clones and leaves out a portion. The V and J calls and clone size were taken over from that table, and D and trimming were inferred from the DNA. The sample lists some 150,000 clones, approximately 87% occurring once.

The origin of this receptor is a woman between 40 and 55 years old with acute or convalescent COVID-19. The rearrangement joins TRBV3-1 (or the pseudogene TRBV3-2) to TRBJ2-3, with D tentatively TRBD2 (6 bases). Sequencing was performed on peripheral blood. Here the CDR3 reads CASSQVQRGTDTQYF. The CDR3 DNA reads TGTGCCAGCAGCCAAGTACAGCGGGGCACAGATACGCAGTATTTT.